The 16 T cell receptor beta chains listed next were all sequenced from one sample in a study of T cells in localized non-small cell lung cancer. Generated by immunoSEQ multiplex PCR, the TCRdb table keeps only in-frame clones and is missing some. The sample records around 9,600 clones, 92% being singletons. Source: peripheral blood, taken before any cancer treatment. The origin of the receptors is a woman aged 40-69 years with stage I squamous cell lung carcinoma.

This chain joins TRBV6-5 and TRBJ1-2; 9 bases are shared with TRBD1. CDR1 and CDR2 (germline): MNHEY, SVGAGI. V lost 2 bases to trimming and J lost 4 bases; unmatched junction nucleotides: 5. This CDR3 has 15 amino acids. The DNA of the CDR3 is TGTGCCAGCAGTTACGGGGGGACAGGGATCTATGGCTACACCTTC. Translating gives CASSYGGTGIYGYTF.

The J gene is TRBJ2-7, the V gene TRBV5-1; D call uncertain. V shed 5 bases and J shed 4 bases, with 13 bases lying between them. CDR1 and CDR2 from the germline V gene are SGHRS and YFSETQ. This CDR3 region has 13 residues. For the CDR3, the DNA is TGCGCCAGCAGAGTCCAAGAACGATACGAGCAGTACTTC. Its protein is CASRVQERYEQYF. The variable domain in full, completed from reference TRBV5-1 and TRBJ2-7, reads KAGVTQTPRYLIKTRGQQVTLSCSPISGHRSVSWYQQTPGQGLQFLFEYFSETQRNKGNFPGRFSGRQFSNSRSEMNVSTLELGDSALYLCASRVQERYEQYFGPGTRLTVT.

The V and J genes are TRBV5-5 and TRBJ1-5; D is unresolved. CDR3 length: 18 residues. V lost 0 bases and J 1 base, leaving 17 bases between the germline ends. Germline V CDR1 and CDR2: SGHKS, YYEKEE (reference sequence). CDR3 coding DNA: TGTGCCAGCAGCTTGGCCTGGGTCTCTATGGCGAGCAATCAGCCCCAGCATTTT. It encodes CASSLAWVSMASNQPQHF.

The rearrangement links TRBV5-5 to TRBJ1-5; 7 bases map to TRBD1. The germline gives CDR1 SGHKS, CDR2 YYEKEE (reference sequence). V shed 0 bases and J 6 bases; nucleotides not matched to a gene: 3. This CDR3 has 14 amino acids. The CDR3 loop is CASSLVGGSQPQHF. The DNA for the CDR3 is TGTGCCAGCAGCTTGGTAGGGGGCAGTCAGCCCCAGCATTTT.

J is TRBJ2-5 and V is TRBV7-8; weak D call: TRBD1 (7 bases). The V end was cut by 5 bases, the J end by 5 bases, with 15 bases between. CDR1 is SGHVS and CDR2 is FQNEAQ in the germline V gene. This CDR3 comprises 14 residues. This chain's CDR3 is CASSPRGVMETQYF. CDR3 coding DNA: TGTGCCAGCAGCCCCAGGGGGGTGATGGAGACCCAGTACTTC.

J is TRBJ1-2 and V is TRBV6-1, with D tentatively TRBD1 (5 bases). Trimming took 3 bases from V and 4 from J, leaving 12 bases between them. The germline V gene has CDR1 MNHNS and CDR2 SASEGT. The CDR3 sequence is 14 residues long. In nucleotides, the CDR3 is TGTGCCAGCAGTGAGCTGGGGGTGCCCTATGGCTACACCTTC. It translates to CASSELGVPYGYTF.

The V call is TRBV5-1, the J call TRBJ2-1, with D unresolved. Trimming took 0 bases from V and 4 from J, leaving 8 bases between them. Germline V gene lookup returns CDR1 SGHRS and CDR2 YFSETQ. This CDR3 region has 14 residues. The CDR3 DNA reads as TGCGCCAGCAGCTTGGACAGCCCTTACAATGAGCAGTTCTTC. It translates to CASSLDSPYNEQFF. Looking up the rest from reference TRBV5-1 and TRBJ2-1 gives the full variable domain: KAGVTQTPRYLIKTRGQQVTLSCSPISGHRSVSWYQQTPGQGLQFLFEYFSETQRNKGNFPGRFSGRQFSNSRSEMNVSTLELGDSALYLCASSLDSPYNEQFFGPGTRLTVL.

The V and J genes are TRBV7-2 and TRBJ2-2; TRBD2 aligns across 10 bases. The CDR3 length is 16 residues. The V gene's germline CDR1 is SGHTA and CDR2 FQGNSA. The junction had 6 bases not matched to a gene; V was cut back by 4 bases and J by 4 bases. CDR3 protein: CASSSLAGGATGELFF. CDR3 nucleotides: TGTGCCAGCAGCTCGTTAGCGGGGGGCGCCACCGGGGAGCTGTTTTTT.

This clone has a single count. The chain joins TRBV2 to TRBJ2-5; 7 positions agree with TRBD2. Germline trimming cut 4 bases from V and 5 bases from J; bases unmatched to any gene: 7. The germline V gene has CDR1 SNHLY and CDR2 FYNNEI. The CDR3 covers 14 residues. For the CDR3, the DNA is TGTGCCAGCAGTGGTAGGGGAGGGCTGGAGACCCAGTACTTC. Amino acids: CASSGRGGLETQYF.

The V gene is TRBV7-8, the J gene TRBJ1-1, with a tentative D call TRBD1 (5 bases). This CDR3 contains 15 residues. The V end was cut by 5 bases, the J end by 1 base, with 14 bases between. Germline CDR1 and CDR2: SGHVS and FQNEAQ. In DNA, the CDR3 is TGTGCCAGCAGCGCAGGAGGGGAGGGGAACACTGAAGCTTTCTTT. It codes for CASSAGGEGNTEAFF.

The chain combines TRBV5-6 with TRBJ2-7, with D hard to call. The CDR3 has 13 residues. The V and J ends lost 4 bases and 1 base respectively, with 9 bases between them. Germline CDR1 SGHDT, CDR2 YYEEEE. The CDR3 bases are TGTGCCAGCAGCATGGCCAGTTCCTACGAGCAGTACTTC. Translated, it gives CASSMASSYEQYF.

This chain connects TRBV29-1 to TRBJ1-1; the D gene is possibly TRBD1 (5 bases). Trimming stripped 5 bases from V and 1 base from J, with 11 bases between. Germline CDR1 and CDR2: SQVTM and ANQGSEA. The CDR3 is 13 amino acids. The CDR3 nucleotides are TGCAGCGTTCGTGGGGGTACGAACACTGAAGCTTTCTTT. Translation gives CSVRGGTNTEAFF.

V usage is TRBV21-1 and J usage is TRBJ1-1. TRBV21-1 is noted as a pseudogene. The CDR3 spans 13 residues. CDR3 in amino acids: CASSKRGGEEAFF. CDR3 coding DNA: TGTGCCAGCAGCAAACGGGGGGGAGAGGAAGCTTTCTTT.

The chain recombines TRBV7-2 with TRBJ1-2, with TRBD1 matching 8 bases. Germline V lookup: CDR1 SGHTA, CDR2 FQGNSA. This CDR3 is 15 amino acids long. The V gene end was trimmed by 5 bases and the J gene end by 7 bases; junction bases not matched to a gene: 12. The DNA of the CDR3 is TGTGCCAGCAGCCTGGACAGGGCCCTTAGGGGTGGCTACACCTTC. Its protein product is CASSLDRALRGGYTF.

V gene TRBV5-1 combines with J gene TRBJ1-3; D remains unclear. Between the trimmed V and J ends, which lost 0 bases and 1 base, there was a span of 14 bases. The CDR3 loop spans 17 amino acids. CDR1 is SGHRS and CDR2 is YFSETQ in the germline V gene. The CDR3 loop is CASSLVESPQSGNTIYF. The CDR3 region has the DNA TGCGCCAGCAGCTTGGTGGAATCCCCTCAGTCTGGAAACACCATATATTTT.

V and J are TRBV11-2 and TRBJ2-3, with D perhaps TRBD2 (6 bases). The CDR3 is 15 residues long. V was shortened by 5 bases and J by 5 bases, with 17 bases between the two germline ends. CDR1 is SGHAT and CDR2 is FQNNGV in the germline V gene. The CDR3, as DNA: TGTGCCAGCAGCAGGGACTTGCGAGAGAAAGATACGCAGTATTTT. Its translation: CASSRDLREKDTQYF.